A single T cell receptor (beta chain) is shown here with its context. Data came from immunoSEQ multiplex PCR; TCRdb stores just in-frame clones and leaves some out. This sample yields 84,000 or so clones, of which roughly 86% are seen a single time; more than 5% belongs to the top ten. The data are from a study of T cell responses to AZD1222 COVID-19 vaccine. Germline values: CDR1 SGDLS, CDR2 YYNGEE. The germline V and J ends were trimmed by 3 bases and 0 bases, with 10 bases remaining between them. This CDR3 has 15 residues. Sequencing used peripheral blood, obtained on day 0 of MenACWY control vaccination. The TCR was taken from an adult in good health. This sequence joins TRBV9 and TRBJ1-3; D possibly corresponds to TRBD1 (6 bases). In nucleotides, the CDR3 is TGTGCCAGCAGCGAGGACAGCACCTCTGGAAACACCATATATTTT. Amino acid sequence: CASSEDSTSGNTIYF.